This T cell receptor beta chain comes out of a study of CD8 T cells in Susac syndrome. This clonotype has only one observation. Random hexamers served to reverse transcribe roughly 0.45 to 1 ug RNA. The amplification used immunoSEQ multiplex PCR on TCR beta CDR3; it spanned 54 Vbeta and 13 Jbeta. TCRdb re-derived calls from the immunoSEQ multiplex PCR reads in MiXCR, one entry per CDR3 protein. The sample yields 100,000 to 150,000 distinct CDR3 sequences, around 94% seen once. The study sequenced TCR beta in blood CD8+ and CD4+ T cells. It was healthy donors who served as the controls, matched for age and sex. The TEMRA cells underwent FACS enrichment, while the CD8+ and CD4+ T cells underwent negative isolation. The V gene end was trimmed by 2 bases and the J gene end by 3 bases; junction bases not matched to a gene: 6. CDR3 length: 17 amino acids. CDR1 is SGHTA and CDR2 is FQGNSA in the germline V gene.

The V call is TRBV7-2, the J call TRBJ2-7; TRBD2 agrees at 14 bases. Sequencing input: CD4+ T cells from PBMCs. The TCR sequence derives from a human donor in good health. CDR3 DNA sequence: TGTGCCAGCAGCTTAAGACTAGCGGGAGGGCCGGGCTACGAGCAGTACTTC. This gives the protein CASSLRLAGGPGYEQYF.